These 18 T cell receptor beta chains were sequenced from one sample in a study of T cells in women clearing cervical HPV infection. Sequencing used immunoSEQ multiplex PCR; TCRdb keeps in-frame clones, though not all of them. Here the sample table reports under 35,000 clones. Sequenced input: blood buffy coat. All receptors come from a woman between 18 and 75 years old with a cervical HPV16 infection that either progressed to CIN3+ or cleared (not recorded which).

As to this clone: The missing CDR3 end, 3 residues past where the read stops, is filled in from the germline J gene. The chain recombines TRBV4-2 with TRBJ2-7; 11 bases fit TRBD2. Germline assignment: CDR1 LGHNA and CDR2 YNFKEQ. Trimming removed 2 bases from V and 0 bases from J; junction bases left unmatched: 9. The CDR3 contains 18 residues. The sequenced CDR3 bases are TGTGCCAGCAGCCAACCCGCTAGCGGGAGGTTGAGCTCCTACGAG. This encodes CASSQPASGRLSSYE. The whole CDR3 is CASSQPASGRLSSYEQYF.

About this clone: The read gets to within 3 residues of the CDR3 end, and the germline J gene fills in the rest. The chain joins TRBV5-1 to TRBJ1-1, with 7 bases identical to TRBD1. CDR1 and CDR2 (germline): SGHRS, YFSETQ. V was clipped by 4 bases and J by 4 bases; unmatched bases: 7. The CDR3 loop spans 14 amino acids. CDR3 sequence: CASSRDSFGTEAFF. The part of the CDR3 DNA that was read is TGCGCCAGCAGCCGGGACAGCTTCGGCACTGAA.

With respect to this clone: The read ends 3 residues shy of where the CDR3 ends; the end is completed using the germline J gene. The rearrangement uses TRBV2 and TRBJ1-5, with TRBD1 as a possible D gene (5 bases). CDR3 length: 15 amino acids. With 1 base removed from V and 4 bases from J, the gap between germline ends came to 11 bases. Looked up from germline, CDR1 is SNHLY and CDR2 is FYNNEI. CDR3 bases read: TGTGCCAGCAGTGAAGGAAACAAGGGGAATCAGCCC. Amino acid sequence: CASSEGNKGNQP. The entire CDR3 sequence reads CASSEGNKGNQPQHF.

Concerning this clone: The CDR3 goes on 3 residues after the read ends, and that part is filled in from the germline J gene. This sequence joins TRBV19 and TRBJ2-6, with D hard to call. The CDR3 contains 14 residues. Germline CDR1 and CDR2: LNHDA and SQIVND (reference sequence). V lost 10 bases to trimming and J lost 0 bases, with 10 bases between them. Incomplete CDR3 DNA: TGTGCCACCCACTCCCTCTCTGGGGCCAACGTC. Amino acids: CATHSLSGANV. The whole CDR3 protein reads CATHSLSGANVLTF. Together with reference TRBV19 and TRBJ2-6, the CDR3 gives the full variable domain: DGGITQSPKYLFRKEGQNVTLSCEQNLNHDAMYWYRQDPGQGLRLIYYSQIVNDFQKGDIAEGYSVSREKKESFPLTVTSAQKNPTAFYLCATHSLSGANVLTFGAGSRLTVL.

About this clone: From the germline J gene comes the end of the CDR3, since the read stops 3 residues before it. The genes are TRBV6-2 or TRBV6-3 and TRBJ2-3; 8 nucleotides line up with TRBD1. This CDR3 contains 14 residues. The germline V gene encodes CDR1 MNHEY and CDR2 SVGEGT. The CDR3 loop reads CASKRDRLQETQYF. The covered CDR3 bases are TGTGCCAGTAAGAGGGACAGGTTACAAGAGACG.

Remarks on this clone: The read terminates 3 residues ahead of where the CDR3 ends, so the germline J gene completes it. The chain carries TRBV19 and TRBJ1-1; a weak D match, TRBD1 (5 bases). V lost 6 bases and J 6 bases, leaving 14 bases between the germline ends. This CDR3 comprises 13 residues. Germline CDR1 and CDR2: LNHDA and SQIVND (reference sequence). The part of the CDR3 DNA that was read is TGTGCCAGTAGATCGGGGGGGAGACCTGAA. Translation gives CASRSGGRPE. The whole CDR3 sequence is CASRSGGRPEAFF.

For this clone: The read is 3 residues too short to cover the CDR3 end, so that end is filled in from the germline J gene. The chain links TRBV7-3 to TRBJ2-7, with TRBD2 matching over 8 bases. The CDR3 length is 14 residues. The V segment lost 5 bases and the J segment 3 bases; nucleotides outside the gene matches: 6. Germline V gene sequence: CDR1 SGHTA, CDR2 FQGTGA. The CDR3 region is CASSPSGSGYEQYF. The CDR3 bases that were read are TGTGCCAGCAGCCCCAGCGGGAGCGGCTACGAG.

For this clone: The read halts 3 residues ahead of the CDR3 end, with the missing end drawn from the germline J gene. This chain connects TRBV6-2 or TRBV6-3 to TRBJ1-5; 8 bases match TRBD1. Unmatched junction bases numbered 13, after V lost 2 bases and J lost 7 bases. CDR3 length: 17 residues. Germline CDR1 is MNHEY and CDR2 is SVGEGT. CDR3 loop: CASSYRQTGASSQPQHF. Incomplete CDR3 DNA: TGTGCCAGCAGTTACCGTCAGACAGGGGCATCATCACAGCCC.

The CDR3 loop is CASNRGDGYTF. CDR3 DNA, as far as it was read: TGTGCCAGTAACAGGGGGGATGGC. The V gene is TRBV19, the J gene TRBJ1-2, with 8 bases that match TRBD1. The DNA ends 3 residues before the CDR3 does, and the rest of the CDR3 is filled in from the germline J gene. From germline, CDR1 is LNHDA and CDR2 SQIVND (reference sequence). V was pared by 7 bases and J by 6 bases, with 1 base of the junction left unmatched. CDR3 length: 11 amino acids.

A word on this clone: The read gets to within 3 residues of the CDR3 end, and the germline J gene fills in the rest. The gene calls are TRBV20-1 and TRBJ1-6, with 9 bases matching TRBD1. Germline assignment: CDR1 DFQATT and CDR2 SNEGSKA (reference sequence). With 6 bases clipped from V and 8 bases from J, the junction kept 11 bases outside the gene matches. The CDR3 length is 15 residues. The CDR3 here is CSAQKDRGADSPLHF. CDR3 bases read: TGCAGTGCCCAAAAGGACAGGGGAGCGGATTCACCC.

About this clone itself: The missing CDR3 end, 3 residues past where the read stops, is filled in from the germline J gene. The chain carries TRBV2 and TRBJ2-3; 10 bases agree with TRBD2. Germline V gene data show CDR1 as SNHLY and CDR2 as FYNNEI. Trimming took 7 bases from V and 3 from J; bases not matched to a gene: 10. The CDR3 sequence is 16 residues long. CDR3 residues: CASTPGSGRETDTQYF. Partial CDR3 DNA: TGTGCCAGCACCCCGGGGAGCGGGAGGGAAACAGATACG.

Worth noting for this clone: Read sequence stops 3 residues before the CDR3 end, and the germline J gene provides the missing end. This chain links TRBV11-2 with TRBJ1-2; D not certain. The CDR3 has 14 residues. Germline CDR1 SGHAT, CDR2 FQNNGV. The V end lost 5 bases, the J end lost 3 bases, and 13 bases lay between the germline ends. This chain's CDR3 is CASSLAPEDYGYTF. The covered CDR3 bases are TGTGCCAGCAGCCTAGCCCCAGAGGACTATGGC.

Remarks on this clone: The read stops 3 residues short of the end of the CDR3; the missing end is completed from the germline J gene. The chain employs TRBV19 and TRBJ2-7, with D uncertain. Germline-derived CDR1 and CDR2 are LNHDA and SQIVND (reference sequence). This CDR3 spans 15 amino acids. Trimming left V 2 bases short and J 2 bases short, with 13 bases between. The CDR3 sequence: CASSITAQITYEQYF. The DNA read from the CDR3 is TGTGCCAGTAGTATAACTGCCCAAATAACCTACGAG.

As concerns this clone: The observed sequence ends 3 residues before the CDR3 terminus, with the missing tail filled in from the germline J gene. The rearrangement links TRBV20-1 to TRBJ2-3, with 8 bases lining up with TRBD2. The CDR3 is 17 residues long. Germline CDR1 DFQATT, CDR2 SNEGSKA (reference sequence). The CDR3 DNA, read in part, is TGCAGTGCTAGACCCAGTGGGGGACTAGTCAGGGGAGAGACG. Protein product: CSARPSGGLVRGET. The CDR3 in its entirety is CSARPSGGLVRGETQYF.

The CDR3 spells CASSMLQNNSPLHF. The part of the CDR3 DNA that was read is TGTGCCAGTAGTATGCTTCAGAATAATTCACCC. The chain couples TRBV19 to TRBJ1-6; no reliable D call. The read ends 3 residues early relative to the CDR3; the germline J gene fills the gap. The V end lost 3 bases, the J end lost 5 bases, and 8 bases lay between the germline ends. CDR1 and CDR2 (germline): LNHDA, SQIVND (reference sequence). The CDR3 loop spans 14 amino acids.

Of note for this clone: The junction departs from the called germline gene at one end, perhaps through a read error. The read ends 3 residues early relative to the CDR3; the germline J gene fills the gap. Other DNA sequences in the sample encode the same CDR3. The genes are TRBV6-2 or TRBV6-3 and TRBJ1-2; TRBD1 agrees at 8 bases. CDR1 is MNHEY and CDR2 is SVGEGT in the germline V gene. This CDR3 contains 16 residues. Incomplete CDR3 DNA: TGTGCCAGCACCCCCCGTCAGGGGGCTTATAACTATGGA. It is translated as CASTPRQGAYNYG. The full CDR3 reads CASTPRQGAYNYGYTF.

As concerns this clone: Relative to the germline gene, one junction end is altered; a read error may explain this. The read terminates 3 residues ahead of where the CDR3 ends, so the germline J gene completes it. At the DNA level, this CDR3 is encoded by other sequences in the same sample as well. The chain combines TRBV6-1 with TRBJ1-3; D unclear. The CDR3 is 14 amino acids. The V gene's germline CDR1 is MNHNS and CDR2 SASEGT. The part of the CDR3 DNA that was read is TGTGCCAGCAGTGAACCTCCCTTGATCGACACA. Its translation is CASSEPPLIDT. The whole CDR3 sequence is CASSEPPLIDTIYF.

Details on this clone: The read is 3 residues too short to cover the CDR3 end, so that end is filled in from the germline J gene. The chain couples TRBV2 to TRBJ1-2, with D unclear. The CDR3 runs to 10 residues. The V end lost 6 bases, the J end lost 7 bases, and 6 bases lay between the germline ends. Germline CDR1 reads SNHLY; CDR2 reads FYNNEI. The sequenced part of the CDR3 DNA is TGTGCCAGCAGGTTCCTTGGC. It translates to CASRFLG. The entire CDR3 reads CASRFLGYTF.